This T cell receptor (beta chain) stems from a study of T cell responses to AZD1222 COVID-19 vaccine (dated by TCRdb to about 2021). Notes on the research overall: TCR sequencing covered more than 230 trial participants: 200 to 220 given two doses of AZD1222 and 26 given two doses of MenACWY control vaccine. Trial participants were enrolled into age subgroups of 18-55, 56-69 and 70-plus years, which contained around 150, 29 and 61 TCR-sequenced participants, respectively.

Spanning cysteine to phenylalanine, the CDR3 consists of 16 amino acids. The sequence is cut down to CDR3 DNA, 48 bases in frame from base 1. For CDR1 and CDR2, the germline V gene (reference sequence) lists LGHDT and YNNKEL. Trimmed from V: 3 bases; trimmed from J: 6 bases; junction bases lacking a gene match: 13. On this clone itself: Its target antigen remains unknown. No qualities accompany the bases; no much larger clone lies one base away.

In the paper's terms, the time point label means: about 28 days (+/-7) after the second vaccine dose. Because spike-specific TCR depth and breadth did not differ between the two schedules, AZD1222 recipients who got a second dose at roughly 4 weeks were pooled with those who got a second dose at roughly 12 weeks. Samples from vaccinated people were obtained from the UK trials COV001 and COV002, which included a single-blind randomized controlled phase 2/3 trial of AZD1222 (ChAdOx1 nCoV-19) in healthy adults. For TCRbeta chain sequencing, PBMC samples were collected from trial participants at day 0 and at day 28 after the second dose. The CDR3 regions of human TCRbeta chains were analyzed by immunosequencing. As for the original processing: Repertoire TCRs were checked for matches against a reference library of SARS-CoV-2-specific TCRs that had been generated using the MIRA antigen-specificity platform. Breadth was defined as the fraction of unique TCRs that were SARS-CoV-2-associated. Depth was defined as the fraction of total T cells that were SARS-CoV-2-associated. Using the MIRA data, each spike-specific TCR was assigned both to the spike region to which the TCR was reactive and to a CD4 or CD8 class. Log10-transformed breadth and depth values were compared by one-way ANOVA with Sidak's multiple comparisons tests. Entries here come from immuneACCESS through TCRdb and include only in-frame sequences with V and J called. Some clones fail to appear in such tables; in the studies checked, an unresolved V gene covers under half of the shortfall, and the cause of the remainder is unknown. V and J calls plus clone size are reproduced from that table; the DNA served to infer D and trimming. The sample profile shows about 170,000 clones; approximately 88% of them were found once. The top ten hold less than 1.3% of the sample.

What the authors observed across the whole study: Because no day 14 peak-response samples were available, the repertoires could be characterized only after the peak T cell response. Reportedly, almost half of the unique spike-specific TCRs recognized epitopes lying outside the regions that are mutated in the B.1.351 and B.1.1.7 variants. The 56-69-year group was small, and its depth increase did not reach significance, likely because of low power. Vaccine-associated CD4 TCRs spanned the whole spike protein, with dominant responses in regions 160-218 and 743-854. Participants were mostly white British and included more females than males, and it was suggested by the authors that clonal diversity may have been underestimated. After two AZD1222 doses, spike-specific TCR breadth and depth were significantly higher than at day 0 and than in MenACWY recipients. Only five to seven AZD1222 recipients were SARS-CoV-2 seropositive at baseline, limiting conclusions about previously exposed vaccinees.

This clonotype was obtained from an adult who received the AZD1222 COVID-19 vaccine. The source was peripheral blood, collected 28 days after the second AZD1222 dose. The chain is made from TRBV3-1 (or the pseudogene TRBV3-2) and TRBJ1-2, and TRBD1 matches 7 of the central bases. The CDR3 in this case is CASSQPGTDLSNGYTF. The DNA is TGTGCCAGCAGCCAGCCCGGGACAGACCTTTCTAATGGCTACACCTTC.